Below are 14 T cell receptor beta chains sequenced from a single sample in a study of T cells expressing NK-cell markers. Each CDR3 protein gets one entry in TCRdb, which reprocessed the 5' RACE reads and gives no DNA. Reported are some 500,000 distinct CDR3 sequences; the ten largest clones contain approximately 1.4%. Sequenced input: blood T cells: a sorted CD56 or NKG2C T cell subset, CD4+ or CD8+ T cells, or bulk PBMC T cells (not recorded which). The receptors derive from a woman in her forties or fifties in good health.

This rearrangement joins TRBV12-3 or TRBV12-4 to TRBJ2-1. The CDR3 runs 15 residues. The CDR3 spells CASSLARRTHNEQFF.

This sequence joins TRBV19 and TRBJ1-1; TCRdb's D call of TRBD1 is untestable without DNA. This CDR3 has 15 residues. From germline, CDR1 is LNHDA and CDR2 SQIVND (reference sequence). Here the CDR3 reads CASSIPRGQSTEAFF. Looking up the rest from reference TRBV19 and TRBJ1-1 gives the full variable domain: DGGITQSPKYLFRKEGQNVTLSCEQNLNHDAMYWYRQDPGQGLRLIYYSQIVNDFQKGDIAEGYSVSREKKESFPLTVTSAQKNPTAFYLCASSIPRGQSTEAFFGQGTRLTVV.

This chain joins TRBV4-1 and TRBJ2-7; TCRdb indicates TRBD1, and absent DNA this call remains unverified. Germline values: CDR1 MGHRA, CDR2 YSYEKL. The CDR3 totals 14 residues. The CDR3 sequence: CASSQARTGLEQYF.

This chain links TRBV9 with TRBJ2-2. CDR1 is SGDLS and CDR2 is YYNGEE in the germline V gene. The CDR3 extends over 16 amino acids. The CDR3: CASSVTLDGTTGELFF.

The chain carries TRBV11-2 and TRBJ2-3; there is no DNA to check the TCRdb D call of TRBD2. Germline CDR1 SGHAT, CDR2 FQNNGV. The CDR3 covers 16 residues. The CDR3 region is CASSLGAGGAPHTQYF.

This chain connects TRBV24-1 to TRBJ2-1. Germline CDR1 KGHDR, CDR2 SFDVKD. The CDR3 consists of 14 residues. CDR3 protein: CATSDLVRIDEQFF.

The CDR3 spells CSFFPGSTDTQYF. V usage is TRBV29-1 and J usage is TRBJ2-3; as DNA is missing, the TRBD1 call by TCRdb cannot be tested. The CDR3 is 13 residues long. Germline V gene lookup returns CDR1 SQVTM and CDR2 ANQGSEA.

This sequence joins TRBV12-3 or TRBV12-4 and TRBJ1-4. This CDR3 contains 18 residues. CDR3 region: CASSRPREGSFWNEKLFF.

The chain uses TRBV20-1 and TRBJ2-1; TCRdb proposes TRBD2, but this gene call is untestable without DNA. This CDR3 comprises 14 residues. Germline V gene sequence: CDR1 DFQATT, CDR2 SNEGSKA (reference sequence). The CDR3 region is CSAPWSGRANEQFF.

The chain has TRBV9 and TRBJ2-2; TCRdb names TRBD1, which stays unverified in the absence of DNA. Germline V lookup: CDR1 SGDLS, CDR2 YYNGEE. This CDR3 is 15 amino acids long. CDR3 in amino acids: CASSHGQVNTGELFF.

The V call is TRBV5-1, the J call TRBJ2-3; lacking DNA, the TRBD1 call made by TCRdb goes unchecked. The V gene's germline CDR1 is SGHRS and CDR2 YFSETQ. This CDR3 has 16 amino acids. CDR3 sequence reads: CASSPRPGTEADTQYF.

The chain links TRBV12-3 or TRBV12-4 to TRBJ2-5; the TRBD2 assignment by TCRdb is unverifiable without DNA. This CDR3 has 16 amino acids. The CDR3 loop is CASSLRTSGGQETQYF.

The J gene is TRBJ1-5, the V gene TRBV7-8. This CDR3 is built from 16 residues. CDR1 is SGHVS and CDR2 is FQNEAQ in the germline V gene. The CDR3 sequence: CASSSGSWASNQPQHF.

The CDR3 loop is CASSPSWGFTDTQYF. The chain is built from TRBV5-1 and TRBJ2-3; the TRBD2 assignment by TCRdb is unverifiable without DNA. This CDR3 is built from 15 residues. CDR1 and CDR2 (germline): SGHRS, YFSETQ.